A single sample gave rise to the 27 T cell receptor beta chains below, sequenced in a study of blood T cell repertoires in COVID-19 (dated by TCRdb to 2018 to 2021). The method was the immunoSEQ multiplex PCR assay. TCRdb stores this immuneACCESS table with in-frame sequences only. Part of the clones is absent; in the studies checked, under half of the shortfall reflects unresolved V genes, and no reason is known for the rest. This sample has tens of thousands of clones in its table, and 83% of those were observed once. The ten largest account for roughly 29% of the sample. The specimen was peripheral blood. These receptor sequences come from a woman older than 75 with acute or convalescent COVID-19.

This chain uses TRBV6-4 with TRBJ1-1; D is unresolved. Germline V gene sequence: CDR1 MRHNA, CDR2 SNTAGT. The CDR3 loop spans 13 amino acids. Trimming removed 4 bases at V and 2 bases at J, with 8 bases between. The CDR3 DNA follows: TGTGCCAGCAGTGTTCACTTAAACACTGAAGCTTTCTTT. The encoded protein is CASSVHLNTEAFF.

V and J are TRBV6-4 and TRBJ2-2; perhaps TRBD1 as D (5 bases). This CDR3 region has 15 residues. V was shortened by 4 bases and J by 1 base, with 10 bases between the two germline ends. Germline assignment: CDR1 MRHNA and CDR2 SNTAGT. The CDR3 is CASSGTSRNTGELFF. In DNA form, the CDR3 reads TGTGCCAGCAGTGGGACATCCCGGAACACCGGGGAGCTGTTTTTT.

V is TRBV5-1 and J is TRBJ2-7; weak D call: TRBD2 (6 bases). The CDR3 totals 14 residues. Between the trimmed V and J ends, which lost 4 bases and 3 bases, there was a span of 14 bases. Germline V gives CDR1 SGHRS, CDR2 YFSETQ. For the CDR3, the DNA is TGCGCCAGCAGCGCGGGATCACAGCACTACGAGCAGTACTTC. Translated, it gives CASSAGSQHYEQYF.

The chain has TRBV15 and TRBJ2-5, with 10 bases aligning to TRBD1. This CDR3 has 16 residues. Germline V lookup: CDR1 LNHNV, CDR2 YYDKDF (reference sequence). The V and J ends lost 0 bases and 3 bases, in that order; junction bases with no gene match: 4. CDR3 region: CATSRDLGQGEETQYF. Here the CDR3 DNA reads TGTGCCACCAGCAGAGATCTCGGACAGGGGGAAGAGACCCAGTACTTC. Full variable domain (rest looked up from reference TRBV15 and TRBJ2-5): DAMVIQNPRYQVTQFGKPVTLSCSQTLNHNVMYWYQQKSSQAPKLLFHYYDKDFNNEADTPDNFQSRRPNTSFCFLDIRSPGLGDTAMYLCATSRDLGQGEETQYFGPGTRLLVL.

This clone was recorded once. The V call is TRBV19, the J call TRBJ1-2; TRBD1 is a possible D gene (5 bases). V lost 3 bases to trimming and J lost 2 bases, with 10 bases between them. The CDR3 has 14 amino acids. Germline loops: CDR1 LNHDA, CDR2 SQIVND (reference sequence). CDR3 bases: TGTGCCAGTAGTATCCGACAGATCAACTATGGCTACACCTTC. This encodes CASSIRQINYGYTF.

This chain joins TRBV6-6 and TRBJ2-2; TRBD1 aligns across 9 bases. The CDR3 is made up of 15 amino acids. V shed 4 bases and J 5 bases; nucleotides not matched to a gene: 5. The germline V gene has CDR1 MNHNY and CDR2 SVGAGI (reference sequence). CDR3 sequence: CASSLQGARTGELFF. CDR3 nucleotides: TGTGCCAGCAGTTTACAGGGGGCGCGTACCGGGGAGCTGTTTTTT.

J is TRBJ2-7 and V is TRBV4-1; 7 bases fit TRBD1. Germline trimming cut 0 bases from V and 12 bases from J; bases unmatched to any gene: 8. This CDR3 spans 13 amino acids. The germline CDR1 and CDR2 sequences are MGHRA and YSYEKL. The CDR3 here is CASSQDRDRVVYF. In DNA, the CDR3 is TGCGCCAGCAGCCAAGATAGAGACAGGGTTGTGTACTTC.

The chain links TRBV5-1 to TRBJ2-7; a possible D gene is TRBD2 (6 bases). There are 16 residues in the CDR3. Germline lookup yields CDR1 SGHRS and CDR2 YFSETQ. V was shortened by 4 bases and J by 0 bases, with 17 bases between the two germline ends. Written as DNA, the CDR3 is TGCGCCAGCAGCGTGGCCGGGACTTATAGCTCCTACGAGCAGTACTTC. Protein product: CASSVAGTYSSYEQYF.

The rearrangement joins TRBV6-5 to TRBJ2-7; D not certain. Germline lookup yields CDR1 MNHEY and CDR2 SVGAGI. Trimming stripped 11 bases from V and 2 bases from J, with 10 bases between. The CDR3 covers 11 residues. CDR3 sequence: CAAYSPYEQYF. The CDR3 DNA sequence: TGTGCCGCCTACTCCCCCTACGAGCAGTACTTC.

The chain carries TRBV29-1 and TRBJ1-4; 7 bases map to TRBD1. The germline V gene has CDR1 SQVTM and CDR2 ANQGSEA. The trim removed 7 bases at V and 5 bases at J, leaving 10 bases unmatched. The CDR3 extends over 14 amino acids. CDR3 sequence (DNA): TGCAGCGCAAAGGGACAGCCATCAAATGAAAAACTGTTTTTT. As protein: CSAKGQPSNEKLFF.

The chain couples TRBV4-1 to TRBJ2-1; TRBD2 aligns across 9 bases. Germline CDR1 reads MGHRA; CDR2 reads YSYEKL. This CDR3 is 17 amino acids long. V shed 0 bases and J 5 bases; nucleotides not matched to a gene: 8. As DNA, the CDR3 is TGCGCCAGCAGCCAAGATTCTCCTAGCGGGACCAACAATGAGCAGTTCTTC. Residues: CASSQDSPSGTNNEQFF.

The chain employs TRBV28 and TRBJ2-7; 8 positions match TRBD2. Germline values: CDR1 MDHEN, CDR2 SYDVKM. This CDR3 is 14 amino acids long. Unmatched junction bases numbered 4, after V lost 4 bases and J lost 2 bases. The CDR3 region is CASSSGLGAYEQYF. The DNA for the CDR3 is TGTGCCAGCAGTTCGGGACTAGGGGCCTACGAGCAGTACTTC.

The chain links TRBV10-3 to TRBJ2-5; weak D call: TRBD1 (6 bases). Trimming cost V 3 bases and J 2 bases, with 16 bases left between them. Germline values: CDR1 ENHRY, CDR2 SYGVKD. This CDR3 has 16 amino acids. CDR3 residues: CAISDLTGSSQETQYF. CDR3 DNA sequence: TGTGCCATCAGTGATCTAACAGGGTCCTCACAAGAGACCCAGTACTTC.

This clone was seen a handful of times. The chain joins TRBV9 to TRBJ2-7; TRBD2 agrees at 8 bases. There are 17 residues in the CDR3. The J segment lost 4 bases and the V segment lost 0 bases, leaving 12 bases of the junction unmatched. The germline gives CDR1 SGDLS, CDR2 YYNGEE. CDR3 loop: CASSVGFSGGSMYEQYF. CDR3 in DNA: TGTGCCAGCAGCGTAGGCTTTTCGGGAGGGTCGATGTACGAGCAGTACTTC.

This clone was counted a few times. The rearrangement uses TRBV24-1 and TRBJ2-1, with TRBD2 matching over 11 bases. After removal of 5 bases from V and 3 bases from J, the junction contained 5 bases not matched to a gene. Germline CDR1 KGHDR, CDR2 SFDVKD. This CDR3 spans 16 amino acids. Written as DNA, the CDR3 is TGTGCCACCAGTGGGCTGCTAGCGGGAGGCTACAATGAGCAGTTCTTC. This encodes CATSGLLAGGYNEQFF.

The V and J genes are TRBV10-2 and TRBJ1-2, with a tentative D call TRBD1 (5 bases). V shed 0 bases and J shed 4 bases, with 9 bases lying between them. CDR1 is WSHSY and CDR2 is SAAADI in the germline V gene. CDR3 length equals 14 residues. CDR3 amino acids: CASSESTGGYGYTF. In DNA form, the CDR3 reads TGCGCCAGCAGTGAGTCGACGGGGGGCTATGGCTACACCTTC.

This clone was detected only a few times. CDR3 DNA: TGTGCCAGCAGTTCGAAGGAGCAGCTAGCCAAAAACATTCAGTACTTC. Translated: CASSSKEQLAKNIQYF. The gene calls are TRBV6-2 or TRBV6-3 and TRBJ2-4; no clear D gene. This CDR3 spans 16 amino acids. CDR1 and CDR2 from the germline V gene are MNHEY and SVGEGT. Trimming took off 4 bases at V and 0 bases at J, with 13 bases between the two ends.

The rearrangement links TRBV10-1 to TRBJ2-3; no clear D gene. Germline CDR1 is WNHNN and CDR2 is SYGVQD (reference sequence). V was shortened by 0 bases and J by 5 bases, with 9 bases between the two germline ends. CDR3 length equals 14 residues. The CDR3 nucleotides read TGCGCCAGCAGTGAGTCGACTCCGGGAGATACGCAGTATTTT. It yields the protein CASSESTPGDTQYF.

The chain combines TRBV24-1 with TRBJ2-1; D is possibly TRBD2 (6 bases). Germline V gene sequence: CDR1 KGHDR, CDR2 SFDVKD. V was clipped by 4 bases and J by 3 bases, with 9 bases between them. The CDR3 runs to 14 residues. CDR3 loop: CATSDPDYYNEQFF. DNA of the CDR3: TGTGCCACCAGTGACCCGGACTACTACAATGAGCAGTTCTTC.

The rearrangement joins TRBV7-2 to TRBJ1-4; 8 nucleotides align to TRBD1. This CDR3 region has 12 residues. V lost 7 bases and J lost 8; bases outside the gene matches: 3. The germline gives CDR1 SGHTA, CDR2 FQGNSA. As DNA, the CDR3 is TGTGCCAGCACCGGACAGGGAGAAAAACTGTTTTTT. It translates to CASTGQGEKLFF.

This chain connects TRBV11-2 to TRBJ2-7; no definite D call. Deletions cut 1 base from V and 3 bases from J, with 13 bases between. CDR1 SGHAT and CDR2 FQNNGV come from the germline V gene. The CDR3 sequence is 15 residues long. The CDR3 bases are TGTGCCAGCAGCTTAGTTTGGCAGGCCAGCTACGAGCAGTACTTC. Residues: CASSLVWQASYEQYF.

In this sample, this clone turned up a few times. This chain joins TRBV12-3 or TRBV12-4 and TRBJ1-2; D possibly corresponds to TRBD1 (6 bases). The CDR3 is 13 amino acids. The V end lost 9 bases, the J end lost 7 bases, and 18 bases lay between the germline ends. CDR3: CARPNHRACGYTF. In DNA form, the CDR3 reads TGTGCCAGACCCAATCACAGGGCATGTGGCTACACCTTC.

This chain uses TRBV7-9 with TRBJ2-1; 11 positions agree with TRBD2. V lost 4 bases and J lost 1; bases outside the gene matches: 6. There are 17 residues in the CDR3. Germline-derived CDR1 and CDR2 are SEHNR and FQNEAQ (reference sequence). CDR3 loop: CASSYSSGRDSYNEQFF. In DNA, the CDR3 is TGTGCCAGCAGCTACAGTAGCGGGAGGGATTCCTACAATGAGCAGTTCTTC.

The chain employs TRBV2 and TRBJ1-2; D not certain. Trimming pared 2 bases from V and 2 bases from J, leaving 6 bases between. Looked up from germline, CDR1 is SNHLY and CDR2 is FYNNEI. CDR3 length: 13 amino acids. CDR3 loop: CASSEYRNYGYTF. The CDR3 DNA sequence: TGTGCCAGCAGTGAATATCGGAACTATGGCTACACCTTC.

This clone has only one observation. This chain connects TRBV11-2 to TRBJ2-1, with D unresolved. Germline CDR1 and CDR2: SGHAT and FQNNGV. V dropped 2 bases and J dropped 3 bases, with 5 bases sitting between them. The CDR3 length is 13 residues. CDR3 bases: TGTGCCAGCAGCTTATCAGTCTACAATGAGCAGTTCTTC. Its translation: CASSLSVYNEQFF.

The chain uses TRBV18 and TRBJ2-3, with TRBD2 matching over 8 bases. Germline CDR1 reads KGHSH; CDR2 reads LQKENI. This CDR3 contains 12 residues. Germline trimming cut 8 bases from V and 3 bases from J; bases unmatched to any gene: 1. The chain's CDR3 is CASREGTDTQYF. In DNA, the CDR3 is TGTGCCAGCCGGGAGGGGACAGATACGCAGTATTTT.

This rearrangement joins TRBV27 to TRBJ2-3; TRBD2 matches at 11 bases. CDR1 is MNHEY, CDR2 SMNVEV, per germline (reference sequence). The trim removed 5 bases at V and 5 bases at J, leaving 6 bases unmatched. The CDR3 is 15 residues long. The CDR3: CASSPWTSGLDTQYF. DNA for the CDR3: TGTGCCAGCAGTCCGTGGACTAGCGGGTTAGATACGCAGTATTTT.